These 21 T cell receptor beta chains came from one sample sequenced in a study of T cells in Graves' hyperthyroidism and ophthalmopathy. The TCR beta CDR3 regions underwent amplification using RNA transcripts as the source. Primed by the HTBI set, a first-round RT-PCR was run on the TCR CDR3. MiXCR, applied by TCRdb to the multiplex PCR reads, yields one record per CDR3 protein. Among hundreds of thousands of distinct CDR3 sequences, under 15% were seen once, and the ten largest hold 9.2%. The sample taken for sequencing was blood. These receptors were collected from a woman aged 18-29 years with Graves' hyperthyroidism.

At least ten counts were recorded for this clonotype. The J gene is TRBJ2-1, the V gene TRBV28; the match to TRBD2 covers 9 bases. The CDR3 covers 16 residues. Unmatched junction bases numbered 11, after V lost 11 bases and J lost 0 bases. Germline V lookup: CDR1 MDHEN, CDR2 SYDVKM. CDR3 amino acids: CAVETSGVNSYNEQFF. The CDR3 bases are TGTGCCGTCGAGACTAGCGGAGTTAACTCCTACAATGAGCAGTTCTTC.

At least ten counts were recorded for this clonotype. V and J are TRBV28 and TRBJ2-3; 8 bases are shared with TRBD2. The CDR3 loop spans 16 amino acids. J was trimmed by 0 bases and V by 3 bases; bases with no gene match: 5. The germline CDR1 and CDR2 sequences are MDHEN and SYDVKM. DNA for the CDR3: TGTGCCAGCAGTTTCCGGGCTAGCGGGAGCACAGATACGCAGTATTTT. This gives the protein CASSFRASGSTDTQYF.

This clonotype was seen ten or more times. The J gene is TRBJ2-3, the V gene TRBV7-6, with TRBD2 matching over 12 bases. V shed 5 bases, J shed 2 bases, and the junction held 8 bases outside the gene matches. The CDR3 is 17 amino acids. The V gene's germline CDR1 is SGHVS and CDR2 FNYEAQ. The CDR3 spells CASSASTSGGLTDTQYF. The CDR3 DNA reads TGTGCCAGCAGCGCATCGACTAGCGGGGGACTCACAGATACGCAGTATTTT.

This clonotype was recorded many times. CDR3 DNA sequence: TGCAGTACCTCCGGGACTCTACGACTAACAGATACGCAGTATTTT. It translates to CSTSGTLRLTDTQYF. V gene TRBV20-1 combines with J gene TRBJ2-3; tentative D call: TRBD2 (6 bases). V lost 8 bases and J lost 3, with 21 bases in between. Germline CDR1 DFQATT, CDR2 SNEGSKA (reference sequence). The length of the CDR3 is 15 residues.

This clonotype was observed many times. The chain has TRBV2 and TRBJ1-6, with D possibly matching TRBD1 (5 bases). In germline, CDR1 is SNHLY, CDR2 FYNNEI. Between the trimmed V and J ends, which lost 1 base and 10 bases, there was a span of 14 bases. The CDR3 runs 15 residues. The CDR3 here is CASSEERGEGSPLHF. CDR3 DNA: TGTGCCAGCAGTGAAGAACGGGGGGAGGGATCACCCCTCCACTTT. Full variable domain (remainder filled in from reference TRBV2 and TRBJ1-6): EPEVTQTPSHQVTQMGQEVILRCVPISNHLYFYWYRQILGQKVEFLVSFYNNEISEKSEIFDDQFSVERPDGSNFTLKIRSTKLEDSAMYFCASSEERGEGSPLHFGNGTRLTVT.

This clonotype appeared a few times. The rearrangement links TRBV19 to TRBJ2-1; no reliable D call. V lost 5 bases, J lost 10 bases, and 15 bases lay in between. The CDR3 has 13 amino acids. Germline CDR1 LNHDA, CDR2 SQIVND (reference sequence). In DNA form, the CDR3 reads TGTGCCAGTAGTCTGGACGCTGCGACAGAGCAGTTCTTC. Its translation: CASSLDAATEQFF.

This clonotype appeared a few times. The chain is built from TRBV7-9 and TRBJ2-7; D is unclear. The V end lost 5 bases, the J end lost 0 bases, and 14 bases lay between the germline ends. Germline loops: CDR1 SEHNR, CDR2 FQNEAQ (reference sequence). This CDR3 comprises 15 residues. CDR3 bases: TGTGCCAGCAGCCCCGACTGGAAGAGCTCCTACGAGCAGTACTTC. This sequence encodes CASSPDWKSSYEQYF.

This clonotype showed up many times. The chain has TRBV29-1 and TRBJ2-1, with 10 positions matching TRBD2. This CDR3 is 14 amino acids long. The V gene end was trimmed by 3 bases and the J gene end by 6 bases; junction bases not matched to a gene: 5. Germline loops: CDR1 SQVTM, CDR2 ANQGSEA. CDR3 region: CSVDTSGTSNEQFF. In DNA form, the CDR3 reads TGCAGCGTTGATACTAGCGGGACAAGCAATGAGCAGTTCTTC.

This clonotype was recorded at least ten times. This sequence joins TRBV29-1 and TRBJ2-7; 12 nucleotides agree with TRBD2. The CDR3 is 16 residues long. Trimming removed 0 bases from V and 3 bases from J; junction bases left unmatched: 6. Germline lookup yields CDR1 SQVTM and CDR2 ANQGSEA. CDR3 nucleotide sequence: TGCAGCGTTGAAGATCCGCTAGCGGGAGGGGTCTACGAGCAGTACTTC. Its translation: CSVEDPLAGGVYEQYF.

There are many counts of this clonotype. The chain couples TRBV12-3 or TRBV12-4 to TRBJ2-1; D uncertain. Trimming removed 6 bases from V and 9 bases from J, with 9 bases in between. CDR3 size: 11 residues. CDR3 sequence reads: CASRRGGEQFF. The CDR3 coding sequence is TGTGCCAGCAGGCGTGGTGGTGAGCAGTTCTTC.

The sample holds many counts of this clonotype. This chain links TRBV6-1 with TRBJ1-2, with 10 bases matching TRBD1. The CDR3 is 18 residues long. The ends lost 4 bases at V and 4 bases at J; junction bases unmatched: 15. From germline, CDR1 is MNHNS and CDR2 SASEGT. The chain's CDR3 is CASSVMTGGAEAGYGYTF. The CDR3 nucleotides read TGTGCCAGCAGTGTAATGACAGGGGGCGCGGAAGCTGGCTATGGCTACACCTTC.

This clonotype came up a few times. The V and J genes are TRBV5-1 and TRBJ2-3, with D perhaps TRBD1 (6 bases). CDR1 SGHRS and CDR2 YFSETQ come from the germline V gene. The CDR3 spans 14 residues. The V end lost 0 bases, the J end lost 6 bases, and 11 bases lay between the germline ends. The CDR3 DNA reads as TGCGCCAGCAGCTTGGGGACAGAGTCCGATACGCAGTATTTT. Amino acids: CASSLGTESDTQYF.

This clonotype was seen many times. The chain carries TRBV6-2 or TRBV6-3 and TRBJ2-1; TRBD2 is a possible D gene (6 bases). CDR1 and CDR2 from the germline V gene are MNHEY and SVGEGT. The V end lost 4 bases, the J end lost 5 bases, and 15 bases lay between the germline ends. The CDR3 totals 15 residues. The chain's CDR3 is CASSSRATSHNEQFF. Here the CDR3 DNA reads TGTGCCAGCAGTTCCCGGGCGACTAGTCACAATGAGCAGTTCTTC.

This clonotype has a count of ten or more. The V and J genes are TRBV12-3 or TRBV12-4 and TRBJ2-3; TRBD1 might be the D (5 bases). The CDR3 consists of 12 residues. V lost 6 bases to trimming and J lost 5 bases, with 9 bases between them. CDR3 sequence (DNA): TGTGCCAGCAGGCTAGGACAAGATACGCAGTATTTT. Protein: CASRLGQDTQYF.

At least ten counts were recorded for this clonotype. This chain links TRBV24-1 with TRBJ2-1, with 7 bases identical to TRBD1. The CDR3 loop spans 14 amino acids. After removal of 5 bases from V and 4 bases from J, the junction contained 4 bases not matched to a gene. Germline V lookup: CDR1 KGHDR, CDR2 SFDVKD. CDR3 bases: TGTGCCACCAGTGTGACAGGGATTTACAATGAGCAGTTCTTC. It is translated as CATSVTGIYNEQFF.

This clonotype was recorded many times. V is TRBV6-1 and J is TRBJ2-3; 9 positions match TRBD1. Germline CDR1 reads MNHNS; CDR2 reads SASEGT. With 2 bases clipped from V and 6 bases from J, the junction kept 15 bases outside the gene matches. The CDR3 length is 18 residues. The CDR3 is CASSEFSIGTGKEDTQYF. In nucleotides, the CDR3 is TGTGCCAGCAGTGAATTTAGCATCGGGACAGGGAAGGAGGATACGCAGTATTTT.

The chain carries TRBV9 and TRBJ2-7, with 10 bases identical to TRBD2. J gave up 3 bases and V 4 bases, and 19 bases lay outside the gene matches. This CDR3 is 19 amino acids long. The germline V gene has CDR1 SGDLS and CDR2 YYNGEE. CDR3: CASSSPGTGLAGGVYEQYF. The DNA of the CDR3 is TGTGCCAGCAGCTCACCCGGGACAGGCTTAGCGGGAGGAGTCTACGAGCAGTACTTC.

Many counts were recorded for this clonotype. The chain joins TRBV19 to TRBJ2-3; perhaps TRBD2 as D (6 bases). CDR1 is LNHDA and CDR2 is SQIVND in the germline V gene (reference sequence). The CDR3 totals 16 residues. Trimming left V 5 bases short and J 0 bases short, with 15 bases between. The CDR3 coding sequence is TGTGCCAGTAGTCTGTCGGACTACCTTAGCACAGATACGCAGTATTTT. Its protein product is CASSLSDYLSTDTQYF.

The chain couples TRBV11-2 to TRBJ2-5, with D perhaps matching TRBD2 (5 bases). The CDR3 is 16 residues long. Germline CDR1 SGHAT, CDR2 FQNNGV. The V end lost 6 bases, the J end lost 2 bases, and 19 bases lay between the germline ends. The CDR3 loop is CASSFSLAPSQETQYF. The CDR3 DNA is TGTGCCAGCAGTTTTAGTCTAGCTCCTAGTCAAGAGACCCAGTACTTC.

Note on this clonotype: A much more abundant neighbour one base away suggests this may be a read error. No conserved phenylalanine or tryptophan ends this CDR3, so it is likely a read error. The CDR3 nucleotides read TGTGCCAGCAGCGCCGGCGGGGGGGATCAGCCCCAGCATCTT. Protein: CASSAGGGDQPQHL. The chain recombines TRBV9 with TRBJ1-5; maybe TRBD1 (5 bases). Trimming pared 3 bases from V and 5 bases from J, leaving 12 bases between. The CDR3 is 14 residues long. Germline V gene lookup returns CDR1 SGDLS and CDR2 YYNGEE.

In its sample, this clonotype was seen many times. The J gene is TRBJ1-2, the V gene TRBV3-1; D is ambiguous. Germline CDR1 is LGHDT and CDR2 is YNNKEL (reference sequence). The CDR3 contains 15 residues. Trimming stripped 0 bases from V and 1 base from J, with 9 bases between. The CDR3: CASSQDWSLNYGYTF. DNA of the CDR3: TGTGCCAGCAGCCAAGATTGGTCCCTTAACTATGGCTACACCTTC.